This entry features one T cell receptor (beta chain) sequence. No antigen is known for it. The entry originates in a study of T cell responses to AZD1222 COVID-19 vaccine. Notes on the study in general: Spike-specific TCR breadth and depth were elevated following two AZD1222 doses. Spike-spanning, vaccine-associated CD4 TCRs were dominant at 160-218 and 743-854.

The repertoire was sequenced with immunoSEQ multiplex PCR; TCRdb's copy has only in-frame clones and lacks some. The sample includes approximately 97,000 clones, almost 85% of them seen just once. Germline loops: CDR1 MDHEN, CDR2 SYDVKM. This CDR3 has 15 amino acids. V was shortened by 2 bases and J by 5 bases, with 13 bases between the two germline ends. The clonotype comes from an adult in good health. The input for sequencing was peripheral blood, taken on day 0 of AZD1222 vaccination. The rearrangement uses TRBV28 and TRBJ1-5; maybe TRBD1 (5 bases). This CDR3 is CASSLRGGGDQPQHF. CDR3 nucleotide sequence: TGTGCCAGCAGTTTACGGGGAGGAGGGGATCAGCCCCAGCATTTT.